The sequence of this T cell receptor beta chain was determined in a study of blood T cell repertoires in COVID-19. The wider study: Both acute and convalescent COVID-19 samples were obtained from the United States, Italy and Spain. Sources were T cells, B-cell-depleted T cells, or PBMCs; the material itself was cDNA or gDNA.

This CDR3 is 15 amino acids long. Germline V gene data show CDR1 as SGHRS and CDR2 as YFSETQ. The V end was cut by 0 bases, the J end by 5 bases, with 14 bases between. In the original processing: Researchers report that nucleated cell counts were estimated from reference gene primer amplification. Assay: immunoSEQ multiplex PCR; the TCRdb copy retains only in-frame clones and omits some. D and trimming were read from the DNA, whereas the V and J calls and clone size are those reported in that table. The repertoire holds around 40,000 clones, with 94% as singletons. The chain links TRBV5-1 to TRBJ2-5, with D possibly being TRBD1 (7 bases). Material for sequencing was peripheral blood. The sequence derives from a human donor with active COVID-19. The donor label of this sample is uncertain. This chain's CDR3 is CASSLGGGGDETQYF. Here the CDR3 DNA reads TGCGCCAGCAGCTTGGGTGGAGGGGGCGATGAGACCCAGTACTTC.